The clone carrying this T cell receptor (beta chain) has at least ten counts. The antigen is unknown. This record belongs to a study of shared clonotypes between healthy human individuals. Whole-study results and caveats: Sample collection involved blood only; tissue repertoires are likely different. The study generally estimated greater richness for naive than memory subsets.

The CDR3 runs to 11 residues. Per the germline V gene, CDR1 is DFQATT and CDR2 is SNEGSKA (reference sequence). V dropped 3 bases and J dropped 4 bases, with 3 bases sitting between them. Original processing methods: ImmunoSEQ sequences covered only the junction and lacked quality scores; filtering therefore differed. Clones were read by immunoSEQ multiplex PCR, and TCRdb kept only the in-frame ones, dropping some. D and trimming come from the DNA, and the V and J calls and clone size come from that table. The profile shows some 1,100,000 clones, 75% to 80% of them singletons. The sequenced sample was memory CD4+ T cells from PBMCs. Subset described: CD45RA-negative fraction. This clonotype was sampled from a man aged 18-30 years in good health. Some clones in this sample may be carry-over from other donors' samples. The genes are TRBV20-1 and TRBJ1-4; D unclear. The CDR3 DNA is TGCAGTGCTAGTGTTAATGAAAAACTGTTTTTT. Translated: CSASVNEKLFF.